One sample yielded the 28 T cell receptor beta chains listed below, sequenced in a study of CD8 T cells in ankylosing spondylitis. TCRdb itself ran the 5' RACE reads through MiXCR, one entry per CDR3 protein. This table has under 250,000 distinct CDR3 sequences, around 32% appearing once. Sequenced input: blood, either unsorted or a sorted T cell fraction (not recorded which). All receptors derive from a male donor with ankylosing spondylitis or in good health (not recorded which).

This rearrangement joins TRBV29-1 to TRBJ2-5; D remains ambiguous. The germline V gene has CDR1 SQVTM and CDR2 ANQGSEA. CDR3 size: 11 residues. The V and J ends lost 4 bases and 5 bases respectively, with 8 bases between them. This CDR3 reads CSVVLGETQYF. CDR3 nucleotides: TGCAGCGTTGTTTTGGGTGAGACCCAGTACTTC.

This chain connects TRBV20-1 to TRBJ1-3; D call uncertain. With 3 bases removed from V and 4 bases from J, the gap between germline ends came to 10 bases. Germline V gives CDR1 DFQATT, CDR2 SNEGSKA (reference sequence). CDR3 size: 13 residues. CDR3 in DNA: TGCAGTGCTAGGGAACACATAGGAAACACCATATATTTT. This translates into CSAREHIGNTIYF.

The CDR3 DNA reads as TGTGCCAGCACTAAGGGGGGGAACACCGGGGAGCTGTTTTTT. Its protein product is CASTKGGNTGELFF. The V and J genes are TRBV12-3 or TRBV12-4 and TRBJ2-2; D tentatively fits TRBD1 or TRBD2 (6 bases each). With 7 bases removed from V and 1 base from J, the gap between germline ends came to 10 bases. The CDR3 is made up of 14 amino acids.

The table lists this clonotype with many counts. V is TRBV20-1 and J is TRBJ1-2; no clear D gene. Germline assignment: CDR1 DFQATT and CDR2 SNEGSKA (reference sequence). Trimming pared 3 bases from V and 7 bases from J, leaving 12 bases between. The CDR3 loop spans 12 amino acids. The CDR3 here is CSASSDEAGYTF. CDR3 DNA sequence: TGCAGTGCTAGTAGCGATGAAGCTGGCTACACCTTC.

This clonotype appeared a few times. V is TRBV20-1 and J is TRBJ2-3; perhaps TRBD1 as D (5 bases). CDR1 and CDR2 (germline): DFQATT, SNEGSKA (reference sequence). The CDR3 totals 12 residues. V lost 6 bases, J lost 3 bases, and 10 bases lay in between. CDR3 in amino acids: CSASAGTDTQYF. The CDR3 nucleotides read TGCAGTGCATCTGCAGGGACAGATACGCAGTATTTT.

The V gene is TRBV29-1, the J gene TRBJ2-2; D is possibly TRBD1 (6 bases). The CDR3 loop spans 12 amino acids. V shed 7 bases and J shed 5 bases, with 11 bases lying between them. CDR1 and CDR2 from the germline V gene are SQVTM and ANQGSEA. CDR3 sequence: CSAHTGTGELFF. The CDR3 DNA reads TGCAGCGCCCACACAGGGACCGGGGAGCTGTTTTTT.

The chain recombines TRBV7-2 with TRBJ2-1; D uncertain. V dropped 4 bases and J dropped 3 bases, with 10 bases sitting between them. The CDR3 spans 14 residues. Germline V gene lookup returns CDR1 SGHTA and CDR2 FQGNSA. CDR3 protein: CASSSQPGYNEQFF. In DNA, the CDR3 is TGTGCCAGCAGCTCCCAGCCGGGCTACAATGAGCAGTTCTTC. The complete variable domain, with remaining parts taken from reference TRBV7-2 and TRBJ2-1, reads GAGVSQSPSNKVTEKGKDVELRCDPISGHTALYWYRQSLGQGLEFLIYFQGNSAPDKSGLPSDRFSAERTGGSVSTLTIQRTQQEDSAVYLCASSSQPGYNEQFFGPGTRLTVL.

This clonotype turned up a few times. This chain uses TRBV5-1 with TRBJ2-7; D is unclear. This CDR3 has 12 amino acids. Germline V gene data show CDR1 as SGHRS and CDR2 as YFSETQ. V lost 0 bases, J lost 8 bases, and 9 bases lay in between. CDR3 protein: CASSLDRRKQYF. The CDR3 coding sequence is TGCGCCAGCAGCTTGGACAGAAGGAAGCAGTACTTC.

There are a few counts of this clonotype. V and J are TRBV6-5 and TRBJ1-3; possibly TRBD1 for D (5 bases). CDR3 length: 15 residues. Germline V lookup: CDR1 MNHEY, CDR2 SVGAGI. V was clipped by 0 bases and J by 6 bases, with 12 bases between them. CDR3 region: CASSYSSGQENTIYF. DNA for the CDR3: TGTGCCAGCAGTTACTCGTCAGGGCAAGAAAACACCATATATTTT.

This clonotype was found a few times. V usage is TRBV12-3 or TRBV12-4 and J usage is TRBJ2-1, with D maybe TRBD2 (5 bases). Between the trimmed V and J ends, which lost 6 bases and 2 bases, there was a span of 11 bases. The CDR3 is 14 residues long. The CDR3 coding sequence is TGTGCCAGCAGGTCGGGGTTTCCCTACAATGAGCAGTTCTTC. Translation: CASRSGFPYNEQFF.

V and J are TRBV7-8 and TRBJ2-3; a possible D gene is TRBD2 (6 bases). The CDR3 runs to 15 residues. Trimming stripped 1 base from V and 0 bases from J, with 8 bases between. Germline-derived CDR1 and CDR2 are SGHVS and FQNEAQ. CDR3 in amino acids: CASSLGLGSTDTQYF. Here the CDR3 DNA reads TGTGCCAGCAGCTTAGGACTAGGAAGCACAGATACGCAGTATTTT. The full variable domain, completed using reference TRBV7-8 and TRBJ2-3, is GAGVSQSPRYKVAKRGQDVALRCDPISGHVSLFWYQQALGQGPEFLTYFQNEAQLDKSGLPSDRFFAERPEGSVSTLKIQRTQQEDSAVYLCASSLGLGSTDTQYFGPGTRLTVL.

The chain recombines TRBV10-3 with TRBJ2-1; possibly TRBD1 for D (5 bases). From germline, CDR1 is ENHRY and CDR2 SYGVKD. The CDR3 runs to 13 residues. V gave up 6 bases and J gave up 7 bases, with 13 bases separating them. CDR3 DNA: TGTGCCATCAGCACAAGCAAGGGGAATGAGCAGTTCTTC. Its protein product is CAISTSKGNEQFF.

This chain links TRBV7-3 with TRBJ2-6; D perhaps matches TRBD1 (6 bases). CDR3 length equals 21 residues. V was shortened by 0 bases and J by 0 bases, with 21 bases between the two germline ends. The germline V gene has CDR1 SGHTA and CDR2 FQGTGA. This chain's CDR3 is CASSLTARGRPTFSGANVLTF. The CDR3 coding sequence is TGTGCCAGCAGCTTAACGGCCAGGGGTAGGCCTACCTTCTCTGGGGCCAACGTCCTGACTTTC.

The chain uses TRBV20-1 and TRBJ2-2; 8 positions agree with TRBD2. Unmatched junction bases numbered 6, after V lost 6 bases and J lost 0 bases. Germline CDR1 reads DFQATT; CDR2 reads SNEGSKA (reference sequence). There are 15 residues in the CDR3. CDR3 DNA: TGCAGTGCCAGGGCGCGGGAGGCGAACACCGGGGAGCTGTTTTTT. Translated: CSARAREANTGELFF.

This clonotype occurred a few times. The V call is TRBV20-1, the J call TRBJ2-1, with 7 bases lining up with TRBD2. The CDR3 consists of 14 residues. J gave up 4 bases and V 7 bases, and 10 bases lay outside the gene matches. Germline loops: CDR1 DFQATT, CDR2 SNEGSKA (reference sequence). This CDR3 is CSVFLPSGYNEQFF. The DNA for the CDR3 is TGCAGTGTGTTCTTGCCTAGCGGTTACAATGAGCAGTTCTTC.

The rearrangement links TRBV11-2 to TRBJ2-5; D uncertain. Deletions cut 3 bases from V and 1 base from J, with 9 bases between. The CDR3 consists of 14 residues. In germline, CDR1 is SGHAT, CDR2 FQNNGV. The CDR3 DNA reads TGTGCCAGCAGCTTTATCCCCGTCCAAGAGACCCAGTACTTC. It is translated as CASSFIPVQETQYF.

The V gene is TRBV12-3 or TRBV12-4, the J gene TRBJ2-7; D is perhaps TRBD1 (5 bases). V lost 2 bases and J 0 bases, leaving 17 bases between the germline ends. The CDR3 has 17 residues. CDR3 residues: CASSLRGRALSSYEQYF. The CDR3 bases are TGTGCCAGCAGTTTAAGGGGCCGGGCGCTGAGCTCCTACGAGCAGTACTTC.

The chain employs TRBV24-1 and TRBJ2-5; possibly TRBD2 for D (5 bases). The CDR3 has 13 amino acids. V shed 7 bases and J shed 5 bases, with 13 bases lying between them. Looked up from germline, CDR1 is KGHDR and CDR2 is SFDVKD. The CDR3 region has the DNA TGTGCCACCAGGAGGGCCGCCGGGGAGACCCAGTACTTC. Encoded protein: CATRRAAGETQYF.

The chain couples TRBV20-1 to TRBJ2-7; 12 positions agree with TRBD1. Trimming took 0 bases from V and 4 from J; bases not matched to a gene: 7. This CDR3 is 16 amino acids long. Germline V lookup: CDR1 DFQATT, CDR2 SNEGSKA (reference sequence). CDR3 in DNA: TGCAGTGCTAGAGACACCGGGACAGGGGGCGGTTACGAGCAGTACTTC. It specifies CSARDTGTGGGYEQYF.

V and J are TRBV29-1 and TRBJ2-5, with 7 positions matching TRBD2. The CDR3 is made up of 14 amino acids. CDR1 SQVTM and CDR2 ANQGSEA come from the germline V gene. Trimming at V came to 5 bases and at J to 2 bases, leaving 8 bases not matched to a gene. The CDR3 sequence is CSVPTRGVQETQYF. The CDR3 region has the DNA TGCAGCGTTCCCACTCGGGGGGTTCAAGAGACCCAGTACTTC.

The chain combines TRBV20-1 with TRBJ2-7; 11 nucleotides agree with TRBD2. The germline V gene encodes CDR1 DFQATT and CDR2 SNEGSKA (reference sequence). J lost 3 bases, V lost 6 bases, and 7 bases had no gene match. CDR3 length equals 14 residues. CDR3 sequence: CSAPLAGGLYEQYF. The DNA for the CDR3 is TGCAGTGCGCCCCTAGCGGGGGGACTCTACGAGCAGTACTTC.

The chain uses TRBV7-9 and TRBJ2-1; possibly TRBD1 or TRBD2 for D (5 bases each). V was cut by 1 base and J by 0 bases, with 13 bases left in between. The CDR3 runs to 17 residues. Germline assignment: CDR1 SEHNR and CDR2 FQNEAQ (reference sequence). CDR3 in amino acids: CASSLVVGPSSYNEQFF. CDR3 nucleotides: TGTGCCAGCAGCTTAGTTGTGGGACCAAGCTCCTACAATGAGCAGTTCTTC.

The chain has TRBV12-3 or TRBV12-4 and TRBJ2-3; the match to TRBD1 covers 8 bases. Trimming took 8 bases from V and 3 from J; bases not matched to a gene: 10. The CDR3 has 15 amino acids. The CDR3 region has the DNA TGTGCCAGCTACTGGGGGCAGGGGGCGACAGATACGCAGTATTTT. Residues: CASYWGQGATDTQYF.

The chain carries TRBV5-5 and TRBJ2-5; perhaps TRBD1 as D (5 bases). The CDR3 loop spans 16 amino acids. V lost 0 bases, J lost 2 bases, and 14 bases lay in between. Germline V gene data show CDR1 as SGHKS and CDR2 as YYEKEE (reference sequence). CDR3 sequence (DNA): TGTGCCAGCAGCTTGGAAGGGGCGGCGGAACAAGAGACCCAGTACTTC. Amino acid sequence: CASSLEGAAEQETQYF.

This clonotype was observed a handful of times. The chain carries TRBV6-5 and TRBJ1-1, with D perhaps matching TRBD1 (6 bases). The V gene lost 0 bases and the J gene lost 5 bases, with 16 bases spanning the gap. The CDR3 is made up of 16 amino acids. From germline, CDR1 is MNHEY and CDR2 SVGAGI. The chain's CDR3 is CASSYSTRGPWTEAFF. DNA of the CDR3: TGTGCCAGCAGTTACTCAACCAGGGGACCGTGGACTGAAGCTTTCTTT.

This chain uses TRBV5-1 with TRBJ2-3, with D possibly being TRBD2 (5 bases). The CDR3 has 15 residues. The germline gives CDR1 SGHRS, CDR2 YFSETQ. Trimming cost V 3 bases and J 1 base, with 12 bases left between them. Written as DNA, the CDR3 is TGCGCCAGCAGCTCCTCCCGGCGGGGCACAGATACGCAGTATTTT. Protein: CASSSSRRGTDTQYF. The variable domain in full, with the rest retrieved from reference TRBV5-1 and TRBJ2-3, is KAGVTQTPRYLIKTRGQQVTLSCSPISGHRSVSWYQQTPGQGLQFLFEYFSETQRNKGNFPGRFSGRQFSNSRSEMNVSTLELGDSALYLCASSSSRRGTDTQYFGPGTRLTVL.

Ten or more counts support this clonotype. This chain links TRBV20-1 with TRBJ2-7, with 9 positions matching TRBD1. CDR1 is DFQATT and CDR2 is SNEGSKA in the germline V gene (reference sequence). The CDR3 is 12 residues long. Trimming at V came to 4 bases and at J to 6 bases, leaving 4 bases not matched to a gene. CDR3 amino acids: CSATGTGFEQYF. The CDR3 bases are TGCAGTGCTACCGGGACAGGGTTCGAGCAGTACTTC.

This clonotype was detected only a few times. This chain links TRBV20-1 with TRBJ1-6; D ambiguous. Trimming pared 3 bases from V and 10 bases from J, leaving 7 bases between. CDR1 DFQATT and CDR2 SNEGSKA come from the germline V gene (reference sequence). The CDR3 totals 11 residues. The CDR3 sequence: CSARLGSPLHF. CDR3 bases: TGCAGTGCTAGGCTTGGATCACCCCTCCACTTT.